This is a list of T cell receptor beta chains from one sample in a study of cytomegalovirus exposure and HLA in healthy donors. TCRdb's copy holds only in-frame clones and misses some; the assay was immunoSEQ multiplex PCR. The data contain around 190,000 clones, approximately 77% of them singletons. The specimen sequenced was PBMCs. Receptors originate from a man in his forties in good health and CMV-seropositive. Both conserved end residues are part of each CDR3. D genes are given only for firm matches. Size is stated for part of the rows, as once, few or many counts, or as a class when the clone is expanded.

v_call: TRBV5-4
d_call: TRBD2
j_call: TRBJ2-1
clone_size: NA
cdr3_aa: CASSPAAASGNEQFF
cdr3_nt: TGTGCCAGCAGCCCTGCGGCCGCTAGCGGGAATGAGCAGTTCTTC

v_call: TRBV6-5
d_call: TRBD1
j_call: TRBJ1-3
clone_size: NA
cdr3_aa: CASSQTGMAGNTIYF
cdr3_nt: TGTGCCAGCAGCCAGACAGGGATGGCTGGAAACACCATATATTTT

v_call: TRBV7-2
d_call: NA
j_call: TRBJ1-1
clone_size: once
cdr3_aa: CASSLDSNTEAFF
cdr3_nt: TGTGCCAGCAGCCTGGACTCGAACACTGAAGCTTTCTTT

v_call: TRBV18
d_call: TRBD2
j_call: TRBJ2-3
clone_size: NA
cdr3_aa: CASSPPGTSGDVGYF
cdr3_nt: TGTGCCAGCTCACCACCCGGCACTAGCGGGGACGTGGGGTATTTT

v_call: TRBV18
d_call: TRBD1
j_call: TRBJ1-6
clone_size: NA
cdr3_aa: CASSPTGTNNSPLHF
cdr3_nt: TGTGCCAGCTCACCGACAGGGACGAATAATTCACCCCTCCACTTT

v_call: TRBV29-1
d_call: NA
j_call: TRBJ1-1
clone_size: once
cdr3_aa: CSGGHLNTEAFF
cdr3_nt: TGCAGCGGGGGACACCTGAACACTGAAGCTTTCTTT

v_call: TRBV27
d_call: NA
j_call: TRBJ1-5
clone_size: NA
cdr3_aa: CASSPRGPNQPQHF
cdr3_nt: TGTGCCAGCAGTCCCCGAGGTCCCAATCAGCCCCAGCATTTT

v_call: TRBV4-2
d_call: NA
j_call: TRBJ1-1
clone_size: once
cdr3_aa: CASSQVEEPEAFF
cdr3_nt: TGTGCCAGCAGCCAAGTGGAGGAGCCTGAAGCTTTCTTT

v_call: TRBV19
d_call: NA
j_call: TRBJ2-7
clone_size: NA
cdr3_aa: CASSLIGWRTEQYF
cdr3_nt: TGTGCCAGTAGTCTAATTGGTTGGAGGACGGAGCAGTACTTC

v_call: TRBV4-3
d_call: TRBD1
j_call: TRBJ2-6
clone_size: few
cdr3_aa: CASSQGDRGSGANVLTF
cdr3_nt: TGCGCCAGCAGCCAGGGGGACAGGGGATCTGGGGCCAACGTCCTGACTTTC

v_call: TRBV9
d_call: TRBD2
j_call: TRBJ2-3
clone_size: NA
cdr3_aa: CASSVSRTSGVTDTQYF
cdr3_nt: TGTGCCAGCAGCGTCTCGAGGACTAGCGGGGTTACAGATACGCAGTATTTT

v_call: TRBV5-1
d_call: NA
j_call: TRBJ1-1
clone_size: NA
cdr3_aa: CASSLAGGEVTEAFF
cdr3_nt: TGCGCCAGCAGCTTGGCGGGGGGGGAAGTCACTGAAGCTTTCTTT

v_call: TRBV10-3
d_call: TRBD1
j_call: TRBJ2-2
clone_size: NA
cdr3_aa: CAISARQGFEELFF
cdr3_nt: TGTGCCATCAGTGCCCGACAGGGCTTCGAGGAGCTGTTTTTT

v_call: TRBV6-1
d_call: NA
j_call: TRBJ2-7
clone_size: NA
cdr3_aa: CASSYNTLSYEQYF
cdr3_nt: TGTGCCAGCAGTTATAATACTCTTTCCTACGAGCAGTACTTC

v_call: TRBV7-9
d_call: NA
j_call: TRBJ2-1
clone_size: few
cdr3_aa: CASSPKTSSYNEQFF
cdr3_nt: TGTGCCAGCAGCCCGAAGACTAGTTCCTACAATGAGCAGTTCTTC

v_call: TRBV27
d_call: TRBD1
j_call: TRBJ2-5
clone_size: once
cdr3_aa: CASGGQVTGTQYF
cdr3_nt: TGTGCCAGCGGGGGACAGGTAACGGGGACCCAGTACTTC

v_call: TRBV2
d_call: NA
j_call: TRBJ2-7
clone_size: NA
cdr3_aa: CASSSRGGSSYEQYF
cdr3_nt: TGTGCCAGCAGTTCCAGAGGTGGGAGCTCCTACGAGCAGTACTTC

v_call: TRBV7-3
d_call: NA
j_call: TRBJ2-2
clone_size: NA
cdr3_aa: CASSLAENTGELFF
cdr3_nt: TGTGCCAGCAGCTTGGCAGAGAACACCGGGGAGCTGTTTTTT

v_call: TRBV2
d_call: NA
j_call: TRBJ1-2
clone_size: once
cdr3_aa: CAGVGVGHYGYTF
cdr3_nt: TGTGCTGGGGTCGGGGTAGGGCACTATGGCTACACCTTC

v_call: TRBV9
d_call: TRBD2
j_call: TRBJ2-1
clone_size: NA
cdr3_aa: CASSVGLAGGNEQFF
cdr3_nt: TGTGCCAGCAGCGTAGGACTAGCGGGAGGGAATGAGCAGTTCTTC

v_call: TRBV29-1
d_call: TRBD1
j_call: TRBJ2-2
clone_size: once
cdr3_aa: CSVSGTGGTGELFF
cdr3_nt: TGCAGCGTGTCCGGGACAGGGGGCACCGGGGAGCTGTTTTTT

v_call: TRBV14
d_call: NA
j_call: TRBJ1-1
clone_size: NA
cdr3_aa: CASSQFTGRNTEAFF
cdr3_nt: TGTGCCAGCAGCCAATTCACAGGGAGGAACACTGAAGCTTTCTTT

v_call: TRBV10-3
d_call: TRBD1
j_call: TRBJ2-6
clone_size: NA
cdr3_aa: CAIRKGQGASGANVLTF
cdr3_nt: TGTGCCATCAGAAAGGGACAGGGAGCGTCTGGGGCCAACGTCCTGACTTTC

v_call: TRBV7-3
d_call: NA
j_call: TRBJ2-2
clone_size: NA
cdr3_aa: CASSLGGTGELFF
cdr3_nt: TGTGCCAGCAGCTTAGGGGGGACCGGGGAGCTGTTTTTT

v_call: TRBV5-4
d_call: NA
j_call: TRBJ1-2
clone_size: NA
cdr3_aa: CASSPGSEANYGYTF
cdr3_nt: TGTGCCAGCAGCCCCGGGAGTGAAGCTAACTATGGCTACACCTTC

v_call: TRBV29-1
d_call: NA
j_call: TRBJ2-3
clone_size: NA
cdr3_aa: CSVEARTAPGADTQYF
cdr3_nt: TGCAGCGTTGAAGCCCGGACTGCCCCGGGGGCAGATACGCAGTATTTT

v_call: TRBV28
d_call: TRBD2
j_call: TRBJ2-1
clone_size: NA
cdr3_aa: CASSSPGLAVNEQFF
cdr3_nt: TGTGCCAGCAGTTCCCCGGGACTAGCCGTTAATGAGCAGTTCTTC

v_call: TRBV7-8
d_call: TRBD2
j_call: TRBJ2-3
clone_size: NA
cdr3_aa: CASSLLAGTTDTQYF
cdr3_nt: TGTGCCAGCAGCTTACTAGCGGGGACCACAGATACGCAGTATTTT

v_call: TRBV25-1
d_call: NA
j_call: TRBJ2-3
clone_size: NA
cdr3_aa: CASSDLQEYTDTQYF
cdr3_nt: TGTGCCAGCAGTGATCTCCAGGAATACACAGATACGCAGTATTTT

v_call: TRBV4-2
d_call: NA
j_call: TRBJ1-5
clone_size: NA
cdr3_aa: CASSQDPGQSGNQPQHF
cdr3_nt: TGTGCCAGCAGCCAAGACCCTGGACAGTCGGGCAATCAGCCCCAGCATTTT

v_call: TRBV7-2
d_call: TRBD1
j_call: TRBJ2-2
clone_size: once
cdr3_aa: CASSLRQGAIAGELFF
cdr3_nt: TGTGCCAGCAGCTTACGACAGGGGGCTATTGCCGGGGAGCTGTTTTTT

v_call: TRBV7-9
d_call: TRBD2
j_call: TRBJ2-7
clone_size: NA
cdr3_aa: CASSPASGGAREQYF
cdr3_nt: TGTGCCAGCAGCCCCGCTAGCGGGGGGGCCCGGGAGCAGTACTTC

v_call: TRBV7-9
d_call: NA
j_call: TRBJ1-6
clone_size: NA
cdr3_aa: CASSAKNSPLHF
cdr3_nt: TGTGCCAGCAGCGCTAAAAATTCACCCCTCCACTTT

v_call: TRBV18
d_call: NA
j_call: TRBJ2-1
clone_size: NA
cdr3_aa: CASSPRATGEGEQFF
cdr3_nt: TGTGCCAGCTCACCACGGGCTACGGGAGAAGGTGAGCAGTTCTTC

v_call: TRBV29-1
d_call: TRBD2
j_call: TRBJ2-7
clone_size: NA
cdr3_aa: CSALAGLAGGPGTYEQYF
cdr3_nt: TGCAGCGCCCTAGCTGGACTAGCGGGAGGGCCGGGGACCTACGAGCAGTACTTC

v_call: TRBV6-1
d_call: TRBD1
j_call: TRBJ2-5
clone_size: NA
cdr3_aa: CASSELPGGLKTQYF
cdr3_nt: TGTGCCAGCAGTGAACTGCCAGGGGGCTTGAAGACCCAGTACTTC

v_call: TRBV30
d_call: NA
j_call: TRBJ1-1
clone_size: NA
cdr3_aa: CAWKGQLNTEAFF
cdr3_nt: TGTGCCTGGAAAGGACAGTTAAACACTGAAGCTTTCTTT

v_call: TRBV19
d_call: NA
j_call: TRBJ2-7
clone_size: NA
cdr3_aa: CASSTPGTYYEQYF
cdr3_nt: TGTGCCAGTAGTACCCCAGGGACTTACTACGAGCAGTACTTC

v_call: TRBV7-9
d_call: NA
j_call: TRBJ2-7
clone_size: NA
cdr3_aa: CASTGDQETSYEQYF
cdr3_nt: TGTGCCAGCACCGGCGACCAGGAAACCTCCTACGAGCAGTACTTC

v_call: TRBV29-1
d_call: NA
j_call: TRBJ1-2
clone_size: NA
cdr3_aa: CSVDRAGVIGYTF
cdr3_nt: TGCAGCGTTGATAGAGCAGGGGTCATTGGCTACACCTTC

v_call: TRBV5-6
d_call: TRBD2
j_call: TRBJ2-1
clone_size: NA
cdr3_aa: CASSLARLAGGGSYNEQFF
cdr3_nt: TGTGCCAGCAGCTTGGCTCGACTAGCGGGGGGGGGCTCCTACAATGAGCAGTTCTTC